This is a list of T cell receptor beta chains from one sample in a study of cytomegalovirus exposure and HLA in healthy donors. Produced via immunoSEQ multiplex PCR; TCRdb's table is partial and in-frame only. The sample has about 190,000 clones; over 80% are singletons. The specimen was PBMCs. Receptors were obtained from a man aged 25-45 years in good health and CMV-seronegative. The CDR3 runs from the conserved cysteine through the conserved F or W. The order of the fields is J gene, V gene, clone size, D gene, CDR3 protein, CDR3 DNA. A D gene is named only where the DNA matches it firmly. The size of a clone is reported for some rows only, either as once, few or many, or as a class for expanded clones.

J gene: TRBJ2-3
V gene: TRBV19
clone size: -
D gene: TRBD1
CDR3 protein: CASSIGRDRVHSDTQYF
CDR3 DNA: TGTGCCAGTAGTATTGGCCGGGACAGGGTCCATTCAGATACGCAGTATTTT

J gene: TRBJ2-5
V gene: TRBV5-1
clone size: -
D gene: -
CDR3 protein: CASSHRDTSETQYF
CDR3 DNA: TGCGCCAGCAGCCATAGGGACACCTCGGAGACCCAGTACTTC

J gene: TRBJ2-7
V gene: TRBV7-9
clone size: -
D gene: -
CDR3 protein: CASSHRGTNEQYF
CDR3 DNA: TGTGCCAGCAGCCACCGGGGGACCAACGAGCAGTACTTC

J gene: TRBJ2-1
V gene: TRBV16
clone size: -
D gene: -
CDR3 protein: CASSLANRGNEQFF
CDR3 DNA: TGTGCCAGCAGCCTAGCCAATCGGGGGAATGAGCAGTTCTTC

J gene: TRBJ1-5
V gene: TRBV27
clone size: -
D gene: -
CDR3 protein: CASRQGQYSNQPQHF
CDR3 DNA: TGTGCCAGCAGGCAGGGGCAGTATAGCAATCAGCCCCAGCATTTT

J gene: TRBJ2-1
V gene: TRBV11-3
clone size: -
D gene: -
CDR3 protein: CASSSQTTRSVNEQFF
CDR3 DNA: TGTGCCAGCAGCTCACAAACGACTAGATCGGTCAATGAGCAGTTCTTC

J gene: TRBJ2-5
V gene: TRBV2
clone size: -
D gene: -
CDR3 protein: CASSENRQETQYF
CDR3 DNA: TGTGCCAGCAGTGAAAACAGACAAGAGACCCAGTACTTC

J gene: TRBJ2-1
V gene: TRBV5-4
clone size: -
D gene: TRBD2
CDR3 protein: CASSLEELAGYNEQFF
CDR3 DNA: TGTGCCAGCAGCTTGGAGGAGCTAGCGGGGTACAATGAGCAGTTCTTC

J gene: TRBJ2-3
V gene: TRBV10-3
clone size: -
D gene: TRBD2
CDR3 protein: CAISDGSSSGSSDTQYF
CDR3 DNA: TGTGCCATCAGTGATGGATCGTCTAGCGGGAGTTCAGATACGCAGTATTTT

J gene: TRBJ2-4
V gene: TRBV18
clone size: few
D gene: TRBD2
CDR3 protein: CASSPPTSGSQNIQYF
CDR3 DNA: TGTGCCAGCTCACCACCGACTAGCGGGTCGCAAAACATTCAGTACTTC